Presented here are 11 T cell receptor beta chains from one specimen sequenced in a study of blood T cell repertoires in COVID-19. Generated by immunoSEQ multiplex PCR, the TCRdb table keeps only in-frame clones and is missing some. The sample lists about 250,000 clones; about 73% were seen once. Specimen: peripheral blood. The receptor source for this set is a woman of 80 years or more with acute or convalescent COVID-19.

The CDR3 sequence: CASSGQGIGNQPQHF. DNA for the CDR3: TGTGCCAGCAGCGGACAGGGAATTGGCAATCAGCCCCAGCATTTT. The V and J genes are TRBV28 and TRBJ1-5; TRBD1 aligns across 8 bases. CDR3 size: 15 residues. V trimming: 6 bases; J trimming: 2 bases; junction bases outside the gene matches: 6. Germline assignment: CDR1 MDHEN and CDR2 SYDVKM.

This chain's CDR3 is CASSQDVGQGNSPLHF. The DNA for the CDR3 is TGTGCCAGCAGCCAAGACGTCGGGCAGGGGAATTCACCCCTCCACTTT. The chain couples TRBV3-1 (or the pseudogene TRBV3-2) to TRBJ1-6, with D perhaps TRBD1 (6 bases). CDR1 and CDR2 (germline): LGHDT, YNNKEL (reference sequence). Trimming took 0 bases from V and 7 from J, leaving 13 bases between them. CDR3 length equals 16 residues.

V usage is TRBV7-2 and J usage is TRBJ2-7, with no clear D. Germline CDR1 is SGHTA and CDR2 is FQGNSA. The CDR3 is 12 amino acids. With 3 bases removed from V and 7 bases from J, the gap between germline ends came to 10 bases. CDR3 protein: CASSFGLGEQYF. CDR3 nucleotide sequence: TGTGCCAGCAGCTTCGGTCTCGGGGAGCAGTACTTC.

The CDR3 is CASSNPGGATGAEQFF. For the CDR3, the DNA is TGCGCCAGCAGCAACCCAGGGGGCGCAACGGGGGCTGAGCAGTTCTTC. The rearrangement links TRBV5-1 to TRBJ2-1, with 8 bases that match TRBD1. From germline, CDR1 is SGHRS and CDR2 YFSETQ. With 4 bases clipped from V and 9 bases from J, the junction kept 15 bases outside the gene matches. This CDR3 region has 16 residues.

The chain carries TRBV6-5 and TRBJ2-7; 8 positions agree with TRBD2. V dropped 2 bases and J dropped 0; count of bases not matched to a gene: 3. CDR1 is MNHEY, CDR2 SVGAGI, per germline. The CDR3 spans 15 residues. CDR3 in amino acids: CASSYERGSSYEQYF. DNA for the CDR3: TGTGCCAGCAGTTACGAGCGGGGGAGCTCCTACGAGCAGTACTTC.

The chain is built from TRBV29-1 and TRBJ2-4, with TRBD1 as a possible D gene (6 bases). CDR1 and CDR2 from the germline V gene are SQVTM and ANQGSEA. The CDR3 is 14 residues long. V was trimmed by 4 bases and J by 0 bases, leaving 10 bases between them. Here the CDR3 reads CSVADSGAKNIQYF. The CDR3 nucleotides read TGCAGCGTTGCGGACAGCGGAGCCAAAAACATTCAGTACTTC.

The chain has TRBV7-2 and TRBJ2-2; unclear D gene. The CDR3 loop spans 15 amino acids. V was clipped by 3 bases and J by 2 bases, with 10 bases between them. Germline V gene lookup returns CDR1 SGHTA and CDR2 FQGNSA. The CDR3 protein is CASSLSAFNTGELFF. The CDR3 DNA reads as TGTGCCAGCAGCTTGTCCGCGTTCAACACCGGGGAGCTGTTTTTT.

This chain connects TRBV5-1 to TRBJ2-7; TRBD1 might be the D (7 bases). The CDR3 runs to 15 residues. The V end lost 0 bases, the J end lost 6 bases, and 16 bases lay between the germline ends. CDR1 is SGHRS, CDR2 YFSETQ, per germline. The CDR3 loop is CASSLDRGLPGEQYF. The DNA of the CDR3 is TGCGCCAGCAGCTTGGACAGGGGACTTCCTGGCGAGCAGTACTTC.

The genes are TRBV23-1 and TRBJ2-7; the match to TRBD1 covers 11 bases. TRBV23-1 is reported as an ORF; its role is uncertain. Unmatched junction bases numbered 7, after V lost 0 bases and J lost 6 bases. The CDR3 is 16 residues long. The CDR3, as DNA: TGCGCCAGCAGTCAATCTTGGGGGACAGGGGGGTTCGAGCAGTACTTC. This gives the protein CASSQSWGTGGFEQYF.

This clone appeared a few times. The chain links TRBV30 to TRBJ1-6; 9 bases align to TRBD1. The J segment lost 7 bases and the V segment lost 3 bases, leaving 13 bases of the junction unmatched. From germline, CDR1 is GTSNPN and CDR2 SVGIG (reference sequence). CDR3 length: 17 amino acids. The CDR3 DNA reads TGTGCCTGGAGAGACTACCCACAGGGGGCAGGGAATTCACCCCTCCACTTT. It encodes CAWRDYPQGAGNSPLHF.

The chain is built from TRBV7-9 and TRBJ2-1; possible D gene TRBD1, 6 bases. The germline V gene encodes CDR1 SEHNR and CDR2 FQNEAQ (reference sequence). The CDR3 runs to 15 residues. V was pared by 1 base and J by 2 bases, with 9 bases between. The CDR3 region is CASSLEGVAYNEQFF. CDR3 nucleotide sequence: TGTGCCAGCAGCTTAGAGGGGGTTGCCTACAATGAGCAGTTCTTC.